The clone carrying this TCR beta chain was observed a few times. The antigen is unknown. One end of the junction fails to match germline, which may point to a read error. These data belong to a study of T cell repertoires in cytomegalovirus infection. About the research overall: The study used recently identified HLA-C-restricted and well-studied HLA-B-restricted CMV epitopes. Indicated by public TCR beta signatures were CMV infection and matching HLA type.

Study results and limitations: Carriers of CMV plus the relevant HLA were identified by cumulative public TCR beta family frequency. Dominant in the ex vivo response were TCR beta clonotypes restricted by HLA-C and specific for CMV.

This CDR3 has 20 amino acids. Germline CDR1 and CDR2: MNHNS and SASEGT. In TCRdb, the reads were re-called with MiXCR into one record per CDR3 protein. The table has nearly 700,000 distinct CDR3 sequences, around a third seen once; the top ten hold around a sixth. The gene calls are TRBV6-1 and TRBJ2-3, with TRBD2 matching 16 bases. The sequence came from a human donor in good health (CMV status not recorded). Some clones in this sample may be carry-over from other donors' samples. This sample comprised cultured PBMCs, obtained from culture after CMV antigen stimulation. The CDR3 reads CASSGSGGTSGGASRDTQYF. In DNA, the CDR3 is TGTGCCAGCAGTGGAAGCGGGGGGACTAGCGGGGGGGCCAGCAGAGATACGCAGTATTTT.